Shown below are 26 T cell receptor beta chains from a single sample sequenced in a study of T-cell reconstitution after alpha-beta-depleted transplantation in children. Unique molecular identifiers were built into the TCRbeta library. TCRdb independently ran MiXCR on the PCR reads; one entry per CDR3 protein. Counted here are about 400,000 distinct CDR3 sequences, about a fifth occurring once; the ten biggest clones make up 3% to 4.5%. The sequenced sample was PBMCs from the stem cell graft donor, obtained from the stem cell graft. These receptors all stem from a human donor who donated a stem cell graft to a child with acute myeloid leukemia.

The rearrangement links TRBV28 to TRBJ2-2, with 9 bases that match TRBD2. Germline lookup yields CDR1 MDHEN and CDR2 SYDVKM. This CDR3 has 15 amino acids. V was pared by 2 bases and J by 7 bases, with 5 bases of the junction left unmatched. The CDR3 nucleotides read TGTGCCAGCAGTTTACTAGCGGGATCGGGCGGGGAGCTGTTTTTT. This gives the protein CASSLLAGSGGELFF.

The genes are TRBV5-1 and TRBJ2-3; 11 nucleotides agree with TRBD2. The CDR3 has 18 residues. Per the germline V gene, CDR1 is SGHRS and CDR2 is YFSETQ. The J segment lost 1 base and the V segment lost 1 base, leaving 8 bases of the junction unmatched. The CDR3 loop is CASSLRLAGGGGTDTQYF. The CDR3 DNA sequence: TGCGCCAGCAGCTTGAGGCTAGCGGGAGGAGGGGGCACAGATACGCAGTATTTT.

The chain carries TRBV6-2 or TRBV6-3 and TRBJ2-2; 8 bases are shared with TRBD1. This CDR3 region has 14 residues. Germline V gives CDR1 MNHEY, CDR2 SVGEGT. Germline trimming cut 11 bases from V and 1 base from J; bases unmatched to any gene: 6. As DNA, the CDR3 is TGTGCCGGACAGGGCTACAAGAACACCGGGGAGCTGTTTTTT. This encodes CAGQGYKNTGELFF.

This clonotype was picked up one time. The chain has TRBV5-1 and TRBJ2-2; D not resolved. The CDR3 is made up of 15 amino acids. Per the germline V gene, CDR1 is SGHRS and CDR2 is YFSETQ. Deletions cut 0 bases from V and 5 bases from J, with 11 bases between. The CDR3 DNA follows: TGCGCCAGCAGCTTGGCTCAAGGGCTGACCGGGGAGCTGTTTTTT. This encodes CASSLAQGLTGELFF.

The genes are TRBV7-6 and TRBJ2-7, with D possibly called TRBD1 or TRBD2 (5 bases each). The germline gives CDR1 SGHVS, CDR2 FNYEAQ. Between the trimmed V and J ends, which lost 5 bases and 0 bases, there was a span of 14 bases. CDR3 length: 15 residues. The chain's CDR3 is CASSGTESGSYEQYF. The CDR3 nucleotides are TGTGCCAGCAGCGGGACGGAGTCAGGCTCCTACGAGCAGTACTTC.

V is TRBV24-1 and J is TRBJ2-1; TRBD2 aligns across 10 bases. The J segment lost 12 bases and the V segment lost 1 base, leaving 5 bases of the junction unmatched. Germline V gives CDR1 KGHDR, CDR2 SFDVKD. CDR3 length: 14 amino acids. CDR3 loop: CATSDLGGLAMQFF. The CDR3 DNA reads as TGTGCCACCAGTGATTTAGGGGGACTAGCGATGCAGTTCTTC.

This chain links TRBV12-3 or TRBV12-4 with TRBJ2-4, with D perhaps TRBD2 (6 bases). The ends were cut back, 5 bases at V and 12 bases at J, with 23 bases in the middle. The CDR3 is 15 residues long. The CDR3 DNA reads as TGTGCCAGCAGTACTATTTTGAGGGACGGGAGTACTCAGTACTTC. Amino acids: CASSTILRDGSTQYF.

This clonotype was seen ten or more times. V and J are TRBV15 and TRBJ1-3; tentatively, D is TRBD1 (6 bases). Germline CDR1 is LNHNV and CDR2 is YYDKDF (reference sequence). Trimming left V 3 bases short and J 0 bases short, with 6 bases between. The CDR3 extends over 14 amino acids. DNA for the CDR3: TGTGCCACCAGCAGCAGGGGCTCTGGAAACACCATATATTTT. This sequence encodes CATSSRGSGNTIYF.

This clonotype was counted between two and nine times. The CDR3 DNA is TGCAGTGCTAGTTTGGGCCTAGCGGGGAGCACAGATACGCAGTATTTT. Translating it yields CSASLGLAGSTDTQYF. This chain connects TRBV20-1 to TRBJ2-3, with 9 bases that match TRBD2. CDR3 length: 16 residues. The V gene end was trimmed by 3 bases and the J gene end by 0 bases; junction bases not matched to a gene: 7. Per germline, CDR1 DFQATT and CDR2 SNEGSKA (reference sequence).

This clonotype was seen a few times. The chain uses TRBV7-2 and TRBJ1-2, with 7 bases that match TRBD1. From germline, CDR1 is SGHTA and CDR2 FQGNSA. The J segment lost 8 bases and the V segment lost 5 bases, leaving 14 bases of the junction unmatched. The CDR3 loop spans 15 amino acids. CDR3 sequence reads: CASSLSTGMDGGYTF. Written as DNA, the CDR3 is TGTGCCAGCAGCCTCTCGACAGGGATGGATGGAGGCTACACCTTC.

This clonotype was counted only a few times. This rearrangement joins TRBV12-3 or TRBV12-4 to TRBJ1-1; no clear D gene. CDR3 length: 10 amino acids. V dropped 5 bases and J dropped 2 bases, with 0 bases sitting between them. The CDR3 coding sequence is TGTGCCAGCAGTAACACTGAAGCTTTCTTT. This sequence encodes CASSNTEAFF.

The CDR3 loop is CASSTGTDFQETQYF. For the CDR3, the DNA is TGTGCCAGCAGCACCGGGACAGACTTCCAAGAGACCCAGTACTTC. V is TRBV6-5 and J is TRBJ2-5, with 7 positions matching TRBD1. The germline V gene has CDR1 MNHEY and CDR2 SVGAGI. J lost 1 base, V lost 6 bases, and 8 bases had no gene match. The CDR3 is 15 residues long.

The V and J genes are TRBV25-1 and TRBJ1-6; D is uncertain. The germline V gene encodes CDR1 MGHDK and CDR2 SYGVNS. Deletions cut 2 bases from V and 3 bases from J, with 8 bases between. The CDR3 is made up of 15 amino acids. CDR3 loop: CASSEVGGYNSPLHF. The CDR3 DNA reads TGTGCCAGCAGTGAAGTCGGCGGCTATAATTCACCCCTCCACTTT.

This clonotype was seen many times. The CDR3 loop is CASSRQMTGINEKLFF. CDR3 DNA sequence: TGTGCCAGCAGCCGACAAATGACAGGGATTAATGAAAAACTGTTTTTT. The rearrangement links TRBV6-5 to TRBJ1-4; 7 bases are shared with TRBD1. Germline CDR1 is MNHEY and CDR2 is SVGAGI. The V gene end was trimmed by 6 bases and the J gene end by 4 bases; junction bases not matched to a gene: 11. The CDR3 is made up of 16 amino acids.

This clonotype has more than one count but fewer than ten. The V and J genes are TRBV12-3 or TRBV12-4 and TRBJ2-1; 9 bases fit TRBD1. V shed 7 bases and J 4 bases; nucleotides not matched to a gene: 17. This CDR3 region has 18 residues. The CDR3 DNA reads TGTGCCAGCATCCGGACAGGGGAGACGCGTCAGCCTTACAATGAGCAGTTCTTC. Translation: CASIRTGETRQPYNEQFF.

The rearrangement uses TRBV5-1 and TRBJ2-1; D gene unclear. V lost 9 bases and J lost 0, with 13 bases in between. The CDR3 extends over 14 amino acids. Germline-derived CDR1 and CDR2 are SGHRS and YFSETQ. Here the CDR3 reads CATSDQSSYNEQFF. CDR3 nucleotide sequence: TGCGCCACCTCGGACCAAAGCTCCTACAATGAGCAGTTCTTC.

This clonotype came up a few times. Mismatch with germline at one junction end may stem from a read error. The chain joins TRBV12-3 or TRBV12-4 to TRBJ2-1; D is unclear. The CDR3 is 11 residues long. CDR3 residues: CASSGYSEQFF. The CDR3 DNA reads as TGTGCCAGCAGTGGGTACAGTGAGCAGTTCTTC.

This rearrangement joins TRBV7-6 to TRBJ2-5, with TRBD1 as a possible D gene (5 bases). This CDR3 has 14 amino acids. Germline V CDR1 and CDR2: SGHVS, FNYEAQ. Trimming removed 1 base from V and 2 bases from J, with 8 bases in between. This chain's CDR3 is CASSLDAGQETQYF. For the CDR3, the DNA is TGTGCCAGCAGCTTAGATGCAGGGCAAGAGACCCAGTACTTC.

V usage is TRBV4-1 and J usage is TRBJ2-7; no definite D call. The CDR3 runs to 15 residues. The germline gives CDR1 MGHRA, CDR2 YSYEKL. The V end was cut by 2 bases, the J end by 3 bases, with 14 bases between. The CDR3 bases are TGCGCCAGCAGCCAACCGTACGGCCTGGTCTACGAGCAGTACTTC. Amino acids: CASSQPYGLVYEQYF.

This clonotype was counted a few times. V gene TRBV20-1 combines with J gene TRBJ2-1; 9 nucleotides line up with TRBD2. V gave up 1 base and J gave up 8 bases; unmatched junction bases: 9. The CDR3 consists of 15 residues. Germline V gene data show CDR1 as DFQATT and CDR2 as SNEGSKA (reference sequence). CDR3: CSARAPGTSIDEQFF. DNA of the CDR3: TGCAGTGCTAGAGCTCCCGGGACTAGCATCGATGAGCAGTTCTTC.

This clonotype was detected a few times. This chain joins TRBV12-3 or TRBV12-4 and TRBJ2-7, with 11 bases that match TRBD2. This CDR3 comprises 15 residues. After removal of 7 bases from V and 4 bases from J, the junction contained 9 bases not matched to a gene. CDR3 sequence (DNA): TGTGCCAGCACCCATAGCGGGAGGGCCTCGTACGAGCAGTACTTC. Protein sequence: CASTHSGRASYEQYF.

The DNA for the CDR3 is TGCGCCAGCAGTGAACAAGTAAACTACAATGAGCAGTTCTTC. Encoded protein: CASSEQVNYNEQFF. The V call is TRBV10-2, the J call TRBJ2-1; D is unresolved. The CDR3 consists of 14 residues. Trimming removed 3 bases at V and 3 bases at J, with 9 bases between. The germline V gene encodes CDR1 WSHSY and CDR2 SAAADI.

A few counts support this clonotype. The V call is TRBV6-2 or TRBV6-3, the J call TRBJ2-7; D might be TRBD1 or TRBD2, each matching 5 bases. This CDR3 contains 15 residues. V lost 4 bases, J lost 1 base, and 14 bases lay in between. Germline loops: CDR1 MNHEY, CDR2 SVGEGT. CDR3 nucleotides: TGTGCCAGCAGTTGGGGGACGGGGAGATCCTACGAGCAGTACTTC. Translation: CASSWGTGRSYEQYF.

The chain recombines TRBV10-2 with TRBJ2-6, with TRBD1 identical over 7 bases. J was trimmed by 4 bases and V by 2 bases; bases with no gene match: 5. The CDR3 sequence is 16 residues long. The germline V gene has CDR1 WSHSY and CDR2 SAAADI. This CDR3 reads CASSETTGVGANVLTF. The CDR3 DNA follows: TGCGCCAGCAGTGAGACTACAGGGGTCGGGGCCAACGTCCTGACTTTC.

This chain links TRBV7-9 with TRBJ2-2, with 7 nucleotides matching TRBD2. Germline V gene data show CDR1 as SEHNR and CDR2 as FQNEAQ (reference sequence). The CDR3 extends over 15 amino acids. V lost 1 base to trimming and J lost 5 bases; unmatched junction nucleotides: 4. CDR3: CASSLGGGRTGELFF. The CDR3 DNA is TGTGCCAGCAGCTTAGGCGGGGGAAGGACCGGGGAGCTGTTTTTT.

This clonotype was seen more than once but under ten times. The chain links TRBV2 to TRBJ2-1; 7 bases line up with TRBD1. Germline V CDR1 and CDR2: SNHLY, FYNNEI. The CDR3 is 13 residues long. V gave up 4 bases and J gave up 7 bases; unmatched junction bases: 4. The CDR3 sequence: CASSVYRGNEQFF. Here the CDR3 DNA reads TGTGCCAGCAGTGTCTACAGGGGTAATGAGCAGTTCTTC.